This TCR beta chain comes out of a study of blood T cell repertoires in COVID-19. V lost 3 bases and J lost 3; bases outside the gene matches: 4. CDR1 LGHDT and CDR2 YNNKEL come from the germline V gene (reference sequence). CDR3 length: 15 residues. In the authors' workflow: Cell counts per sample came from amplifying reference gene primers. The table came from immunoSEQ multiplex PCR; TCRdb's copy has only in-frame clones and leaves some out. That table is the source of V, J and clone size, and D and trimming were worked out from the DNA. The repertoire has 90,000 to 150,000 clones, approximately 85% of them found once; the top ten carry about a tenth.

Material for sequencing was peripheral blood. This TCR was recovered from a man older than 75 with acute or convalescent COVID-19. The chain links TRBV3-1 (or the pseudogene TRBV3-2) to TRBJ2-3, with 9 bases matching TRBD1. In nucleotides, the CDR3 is TGTGCCAGCAGCCACGGACAGGGGAAGACAGATACGCAGTATTTT. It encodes CASSHGQGKTDTQYF.